Listed here is a single T cell receptor (beta chain). Its antigen remains unidentified. The data were obtained in a study of graft-versus-host responses after intestinal transplantation. Study results and limitations: The marrow of recipients harbored GvH clones, and ileum or blood showed some of them first.

Data came from immunoSEQ multiplex PCR; TCRdb stores just in-frame clones and leaves some out. Of about 70,000 clones listed, 85% to 95% are singletons. This specimen was unstimulated CD8+ T cells sorted from spleen or lymph node cells, taken before intestinal transplant. The TCR originated in a human donor who received an intestinal transplant.

This CDR3 is CASSPRPLGQGLSYEQYF. In nucleotides, the CDR3 is TGTGCCAGCAGCCCGAGGCCCCTGGGACAGGGGCTTTCCTACGAGCAGTACTTC. The genes are TRBV7-2 and TRBJ2-7; 10 bases map to TRBD1. CDR1 is SGHTA, CDR2 FQGNSA, per germline. CDR3 length equals 18 residues. V lost 5 bases and J lost 1; bases outside the gene matches: 14.